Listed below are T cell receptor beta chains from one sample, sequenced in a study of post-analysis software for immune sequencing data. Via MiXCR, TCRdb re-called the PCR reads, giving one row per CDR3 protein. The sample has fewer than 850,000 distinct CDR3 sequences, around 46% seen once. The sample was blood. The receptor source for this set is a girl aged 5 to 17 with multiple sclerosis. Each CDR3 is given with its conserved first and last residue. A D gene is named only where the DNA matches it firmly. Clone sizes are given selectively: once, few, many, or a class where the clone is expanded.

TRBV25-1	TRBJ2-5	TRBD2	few	TGTGCCATCGGACTAGCGGGAAATTATGAGACCCAGTACTTC	CAIGLAGNYETQYF
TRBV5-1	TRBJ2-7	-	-	TGTGCCAGCAGCCCCCGGGACTTTACCTACGAGCAGTACTTC	CASSPRDFTYEQYF
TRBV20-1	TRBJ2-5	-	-	TGCAGTGCTCCAACTTTAAAGACCCAGTACTTC	CSAPTLKTQYF
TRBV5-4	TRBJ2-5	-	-	TGTGCCAGCAGCTTCTTAGCCGGGGCAGGCGGTCTCCAAGAGACCCAGTACTTC	CASSFLAGAGGLQETQYF
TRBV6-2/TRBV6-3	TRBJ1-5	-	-	TGTGCCAGCAGTTACTCGAATCAGAAAGGGGGAAGCAATCAGCCCCAGCATTTT	CASSYSNQKGGSNQPQHF
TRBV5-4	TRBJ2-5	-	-	TGTGCCAGCAGCTTAGGGCAGGGGGGGCGAGAGGGAGAGACCCAGTACTTC	CASSLGQGGREGETQYF
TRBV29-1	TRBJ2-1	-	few	TGCAGCGTTCGGAGCGCCGCCAATGAGCAGTTCTTC	CSVRSAANEQFF
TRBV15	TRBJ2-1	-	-	TGTGCCACCGGCAGATCTTACAATGAGCAGTTCTTC	CATGRSYNEQFF
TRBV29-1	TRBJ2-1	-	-	TGCAGCGTTGCCTGCGAATACAATGAGCAGTTCTTC	CSVACEYNEQFF
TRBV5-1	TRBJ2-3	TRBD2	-	TGCGCCAGCAGAGTAGCGGGAGCTCAAGATACGCAGTATTTT	CASRVAGAQDTQYF
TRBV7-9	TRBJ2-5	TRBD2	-	TGTGCCAGCAGCCATCTGGCGGGGAGGGGTTGGGAGACCCAGTACTTC	CASSHLAGRGWETQYF
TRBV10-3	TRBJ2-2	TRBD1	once	TGTGCCATCAGGGGGGACAGTAACACCGGGGAGCTGTTTTTT	CAIRGDSNTGELFF
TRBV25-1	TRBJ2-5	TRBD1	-	TGTGCCAGCAGTGAATGGGTAGGGGGCGATTCAGAGACCCAGTACTTC	CASSEWVGGDSETQYF
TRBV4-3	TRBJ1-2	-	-	TGCGCCAGCAGCCAGCAGGGTGGCTATGGCTACACCTTC	CASSQQGGYGYTF
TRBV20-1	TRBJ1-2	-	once	TGCAGGGCCTTACAGGGCAACTATGGCTACACCTTC	CRALQGNYGYTF
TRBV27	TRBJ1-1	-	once	TGTGCCAGCAGTTTAATGGAGGGAAGGTGGGCTTTCTTT	CASSLMEGRWAFF
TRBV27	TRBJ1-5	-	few	TGTGCCAGCAGTATTCAGGGGTCAGGAGGCAATCAGCCCCAGCATTTT	CASSIQGSGGNQPQHF
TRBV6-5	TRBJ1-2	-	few	TGTGCCAGCAGTTACGACGGTTACGGCTACACCTTC	CASSYDGYGYTF
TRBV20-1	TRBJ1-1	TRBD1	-	TGCAGTGCTACCCACCCGGACAGGATGAACACTGAAGCTTTCTTT	CSATHPDRMNTEAFF
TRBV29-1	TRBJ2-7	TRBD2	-	TGCAGCGTTACCGGCGGGAGAGGCGAGCAGTACTTC	CSVTGGRGEQYF
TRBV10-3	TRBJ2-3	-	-	TGTGCCATCAGTGAGTCGGGGCAGTGGACAGATACGCAGTATTTT	CAISESGQWTDTQYF
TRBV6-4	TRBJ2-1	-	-	TGTGCCAGCAGTGTCCTCGCAGGTGGGAATGAGCAGTTCTTC	CASSVLAGGNEQFF
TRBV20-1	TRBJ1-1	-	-	TGCAGTGCTAGAGATCCCAGAGGAGGACGGAACACTGAAGCTTTCTTT	CSARDPRGGRNTEAFF
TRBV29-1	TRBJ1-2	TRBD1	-	TGCAGCGTTGATCCAGGGGGCAGCTATGGCTACACCTTC	CSVDPGGSYGYTF
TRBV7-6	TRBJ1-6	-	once	TGTGCCAGCAGCTTGGCAAATAATTCACCCCTCCACTTT	CASSLANNSPLHF
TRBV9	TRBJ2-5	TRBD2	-	TGTGCCAGCAGCGGCCCGAGTGGACTAGCGGGGAACCAAGAGACCCAGTACTTC	CASSGPSGLAGNQETQYF
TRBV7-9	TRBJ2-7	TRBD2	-	TGTGCCAGCAGCTTAGCTGGGACTAGCGGGATGGGATCCTACGAGCAGTACTTC	CASSLAGTSGMGSYEQYF
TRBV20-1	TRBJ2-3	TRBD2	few	TGCAGTGCTGGGGGAGGGGCCCAAAGCACAGATACGCAGTATTTT	CSAGGGAQSTDTQYF
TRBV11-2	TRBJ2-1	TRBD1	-	TGTGCCAGCAGCTGGGGGACAGGGGGCGCGGATGAGCAGTTCTTC	CASSWGTGGADEQFF
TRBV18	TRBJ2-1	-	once	TGTGCCAGCTCACCATCGAGAACTAGCCTAATTAATGAGCAGTTCTTC	CASSPSRTSLINEQFF
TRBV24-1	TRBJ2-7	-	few	TGTGCCACCAGTGGCAGAAGCTCCTACGAGCAGTACTTC	CATSGRSSYEQYF
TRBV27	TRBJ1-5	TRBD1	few	TGTGCCAGCAGTTCTTCAGGGACAGGGGGTTACCATAGCAATCAGCCCCAGCATTTT	CASSSSGTGGYHSNQPQHF
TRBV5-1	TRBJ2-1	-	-	TGCGCCAGCAGCTACACCGATCTAGCTAACAATGAGCAGTTCTTC	CASSYTDLANNEQFF
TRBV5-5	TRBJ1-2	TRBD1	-	TGTGCCAGCAGCCCGGGACAGGGGGAAGACGGCTACACCTTC	CASSPGQGEDGYTF
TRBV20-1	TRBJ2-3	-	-	TGCAGTGCGAGGACTTTTGGGAGCGCAGATACGCAGTATTTT	CSARTFGSADTQYF
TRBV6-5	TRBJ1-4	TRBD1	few	TGTGCCAGCAGGGACAGGGGTGAAAAACTGTTTTTT	CASRDRGEKLFF
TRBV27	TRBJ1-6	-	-	TGTGCCAGCAGTTTAGGGGCGGGGCCAAATTCACCCCTCCACTTT	CASSLGAGPNSPLHF
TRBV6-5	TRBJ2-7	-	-	TGTGCCAGCAGGTCCCTGGCAGGGGCCTACGAGCAGTACTTC	CASRSLAGAYEQYF
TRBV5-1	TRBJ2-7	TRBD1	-	TGCGCCAGCAGCCCCCTCCAGACAGGGGAAGCCTACGAGCAGTACTTC	CASSPLQTGEAYEQYF
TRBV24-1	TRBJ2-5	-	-	TGTGCCACCACCCGGGGCGGATGGGCAGAGACCCAGTACTTC	CATTRGGWAETQYF
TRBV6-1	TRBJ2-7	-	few	TGTGCCAGCAGATGGACAAGCACTTCCTACGAGCAGTACTTC	CASRWTSTSYEQYF
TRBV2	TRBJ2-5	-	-	TGTGCCAGCAGGGAAGCGCTTCTCGGGGAGACCCAGTACTTC	CASREALLGETQYF
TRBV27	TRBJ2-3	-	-	TGTGCCCCCCCGAGGGGGGGCACAGATACGCAGTATTTT	CAPPRGGTDTQYF
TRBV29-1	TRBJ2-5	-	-	TGCAGCGTGCTGCGCGGGCGGGACAGTGTTCGGGAGACCCAGTACTTC	CSVLRGRDSVRETQYF
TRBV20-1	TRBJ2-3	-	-	TGCAGTACCGCTCTTGGTTCGGATACGCAGTATTTT	CSTALGSDTQYF
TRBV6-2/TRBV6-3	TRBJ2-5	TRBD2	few	TGTGCCAGCAGTTACTCGCCGGGACTAGCGGGAGTGGGAGAGCAGTACTTC	CASSYSPGLAGVGEQYF
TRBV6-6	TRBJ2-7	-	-	TGTGCCAGCAGGGAAGACACTCTTGGCGAGCAGTACTTC	CASREDTLGEQYF
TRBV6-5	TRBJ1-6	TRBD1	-	TGTGCCAGCAGGTCCCGGGACAGCTATAATTCACCCCTCCACTTT	CASRSRDSYNSPLHF